There are a few counts of the clone carrying this T cell receptor (beta chain). Its specificity is unknown. CDR3 length equals 19 residues. CDR1 and CDR2 from the germline V gene are MDHEN and SYDVKM. V lost 1 base and J 0 bases, leaving 22 bases between the germline ends. TCRdb analysed the reads with MiXCR anew, one entry per CDR3 protein. This sample has 170,000 or so distinct CDR3 sequences, with approximately 18% found just once. This entry is derived from a study of T cell repertoires in cytomegalovirus infection. Study information: Carrying CMV and the relevant HLA type showed in public TCR beta signatures.

General study results and limits: Across the ex vivo response, the dominant clonotypes were HLA-C-restricted CMV-specific TCR beta clonotypes.

This sequence was found in a human donor in good health (CMV status not recorded). Some clones in this sample may be carry-over from other donors' samples. The specimen was CD8+ T cells from PBMCs. This chain connects TRBV28 to TRBJ2-7, with D uncertain. As DNA, the CDR3 is TGTGCCAGCAGTTTATATGGTCTTCTAGTAGGATCCTCCTCCTACGAGCAGTACTTC. The encoded protein is CASSLYGLLVGSSSYEQYF.